This T cell receptor (beta chain) was identified in a study of cytotoxic CD8 clonotypes in ibrutinib-treated CLL. Some clones are missing from TCRdb's copy, which holds only in-frame ones; the method was immunoSEQ multiplex PCR. This table has 15,000 to 20,000 clones, 81% appearing once. Findings and caveats of the study: At baseline, clonality was higher than in age-matched healthy donors and correlated with CD8+ counts. Among the clonotypes, public ones were uncommon and contracted or held stable on treatment.

A remark on this clone: Its antigen is not known.

Germline V gene sequence: CDR1 SQVTM, CDR2 ANQGSEA. This CDR3 has 13 residues. V was pared by 1 base and J by 8 bases, with 14 bases between. This chain connects TRBV29-1 to TRBJ1-2; tentative D call: TRBD1 (6 bases). Sequenced here: PBMCs, sampled before ibrutinib treatment. The clonotype comes from a human donor with chronic lymphocytic leukemia. The CDR3 sequence is CSVEGGGFEGYTF. The CDR3 DNA sequence: TGCAGCGTTGAAGGGGGGGGCTTCGAGGGCTACACCTTC.